Below, 18 T cell receptor beta chains from the same sample are listed, as sequenced in a study of blood T cells in healthy people across ages. Combining a sample-barcoded 5' primer with a J-beta primer mix, a second PCR ran for roughly 6 to 11 cycles. TCRdb called the 5' RACE reads again in MiXCR, with one record for every CDR3 protein. The table records roughly 730,000 distinct CDR3 sequences, about 61% of them present only once. The specimen sequenced was blood. The receptors derive from a man aged 40-49 years in good health.

This clonotype was observed a few times. The DNA of the CDR3 is TGTGCCAGCAGTCGACCGGTTGGGGGCCGAACCTACTACGAGCAGTACTTC. Translation: CASSRPVGGRTYYEQYF. The V gene is TRBV6-2 or TRBV6-3, the J gene TRBJ2-7; D perhaps matches TRBD1 (6 bases). V was pared by 5 bases and J by 3 bases, with 23 bases between. The V gene's germline CDR1 is MNHEY and CDR2 SVGEGT. This CDR3 spans 17 amino acids.

V usage is TRBV24-1 and J usage is TRBJ2-7; 7 bases line up with TRBD1. This CDR3 contains 15 residues. V shed 4 bases and J 2 bases; nucleotides not matched to a gene: 7. Germline V lookup: CDR1 KGHDR, CDR2 SFDVKD. CDR3 DNA sequence: TGTGCCACCAGTGACCCTGACAGGGCCCCCTACGAGCAGTACTTC. Translating it yields CATSDPDRAPYEQYF.

V usage is TRBV4-2 and J usage is TRBJ2-7, with 10 bases that match TRBD1. The ends lost 0 bases at V and 7 bases at J; junction bases unmatched: 9. CDR3 length equals 16 residues. CDR1 and CDR2 from the germline V gene are LGHNA and YNFKEQ. CDR3 region: CASSQDLGQGYQEQYF. The CDR3, as DNA: TGTGCCAGCAGCCAAGATTTGGGACAGGGGTACCAAGAGCAGTACTTC.

The chain has TRBV10-3 and TRBJ2-7; the match to TRBD1 covers 8 bases. Germline assignment: CDR1 ENHRY and CDR2 SYGVKD. J lost 0 bases, V lost 8 bases, and 18 bases had no gene match. This CDR3 is built from 18 residues. CDR3 protein: CAIAGTGENDVYSYEQYF. The CDR3 DNA is TGTGCCATCGCTGGGACAGGCGAAAACGATGTCTACTCCTACGAGCAGTACTTC.

The chain combines TRBV28 with TRBJ2-1; TRBD1 matches at 8 bases. J gave up 2 bases and V 11 bases, and 8 bases lay outside the gene matches. Germline lookup yields CDR1 MDHEN and CDR2 SYDVKM. CDR3 length equals 14 residues. The CDR3: CAYQGANTYNEQFF. The CDR3 coding sequence is TGTGCCTACCAGGGGGCAAATACCTACAATGAGCAGTTCTTC.

Only a few counts were recorded for this clonotype. This rearrangement joins TRBV7-2 to TRBJ2-5; 7 bases align to TRBD2. Near its end, the DNA agrees better with TRBJ2-7, so the J call may be wrong. Germline CDR1 and CDR2: SGHTA and FQGNSA. The CDR3 runs to 15 residues. CDR3 DNA sequence: TGTGCCAGCAGCATTCCCCGGGCGGGAGCCTACGAGCAGTACTTC. It translates to CASSIPRAGAYEQYF.

This clonotype was picked up a small number of times. The rearrangement joins TRBV9 to TRBJ2-1, with 13 bases that match TRBD2. Germline trimming cut 5 bases from V and 4 bases from J; bases unmatched to any gene: 6. Germline loops: CDR1 SGDLS, CDR2 YYNGEE. The CDR3 extends over 16 amino acids. CDR3 in DNA: TGTGCCAGCAGTGTGGGGACTAGCGGGACTTACAATGAGCAGTTCTTC. The encoded protein is CASSVGTSGTYNEQFF.

This clonotype has a handful of counts. The gene calls are TRBV5-1 and TRBJ2-7; 7 nucleotides match TRBD1. Germline V gene sequence: CDR1 SGHRS, CDR2 YFSETQ. The CDR3 is 15 residues long. After removal of 4 bases from V and 2 bases from J, the junction contained 9 bases not matched to a gene. For the CDR3, the DNA is TGCGCCAGCAGCGGAACGACAGGGATTACCTACGAGCAGTACTTC. Encoded protein: CASSGTTGITYEQYF. Looking up the rest from reference TRBV5-1 and TRBJ2-7 gives the full variable domain: KAGVTQTPRYLIKTRGQQVTLSCSPISGHRSVSWYQQTPGQGLQFLFEYFSETQRNKGNFPGRFSGRQFSNSRSEMNVSTLELGDSALYLCASSGTTGITYEQYFGPGTRLTVT.

The chain is built from TRBV4-1 and TRBJ1-1; no firm D call. The CDR3 is made up of 17 amino acids. The germline V gene has CDR1 MGHRA and CDR2 YSYEKL. V lost 1 base, J lost 1 base, and 16 bases lay in between. CDR3 amino acids: CASSQVPAVLQNTEAFF. DNA for the CDR3: TGCGCCAGCAGCCAAGTCCCGGCAGTATTACAGAACACTGAAGCTTTCTTT.

The rearrangement links TRBV20-1 to TRBJ2-5, with a possible D match to TRBD2 (5 bases). The closer fit of TRBJ2-7 to the DNA end suggests the J call may be wrong. The germline CDR1 and CDR2 sequences are DFQATT and SNEGSKA (reference sequence). CDR3 size: 12 residues. The CDR3, as DNA: TGCAGTGCGGAGGACGGGACCTACGAGCAGTACTTC. Its translation is CSAEDGTYEQYF.

The rearrangement joins TRBV9 to TRBJ2-3; TRBD1 is a possible D gene (5 bases). Germline CDR1 is SGDLS and CDR2 is YYNGEE. This CDR3 has 16 residues. The V gene lost 0 bases and the J gene lost 4 bases, with 15 bases spanning the gap. In nucleotides, the CDR3 is TGTGCCAGCAGCGTAGCAGGGAACTATCTATCAGATACGCAGTATTTT. Its protein product is CASSVAGNYLSDTQYF.

V usage is TRBV3-1 and J usage is TRBJ2-7, with D possibly being TRBD2 (5 bases). Germline V lookup: CDR1 LGHDT, CDR2 YNNKEL (reference sequence). CDR3 length: 12 amino acids. V was shortened by 0 bases and J by 6 bases, with 6 bases between the two germline ends. This CDR3 reads CASSQEEAEQYF. The CDR3 DNA sequence: TGTGCCAGCAGCCAAGAGGAGGCCGAGCAGTACTTC.

This chain uses TRBV5-1 with TRBJ2-3, with 7 bases lining up with TRBD1. The CDR3 sequence is 13 residues long. Trimming at V came to 4 bases and at J to 7 bases, leaving 6 bases not matched to a gene. Per germline, CDR1 SGHRS and CDR2 YFSETQ. CDR3: CASSTTGLHTQYF. The CDR3 DNA is TGCGCCAGCAGCACGACAGGGTTACATACGCAGTATTTT.

This chain uses TRBV7-2 with TRBJ2-3; TRBD2 matches at 8 bases. V trimming: 2 bases; J trimming: 2 bases; junction bases outside the gene matches: 6. This CDR3 has 16 residues. From germline, CDR1 is SGHTA and CDR2 FQGNSA. In nucleotides, the CDR3 is TGTGCCAGCAGCTTAATGCGGGGGGAAGACACAGATACGCAGTATTTT. Protein product: CASSLMRGEDTDTQYF. Using reference TRBV7-2 and TRBJ2-3 for the parts outside the CDR3, the full variable domain is GAGVSQSPSNKVTEKGKDVELRCDPISGHTALYWYRQSLGQGLEFLIYFQGNSAPDKSGLPSDRFSAERTGGSVSTLTIQRTQQEDSAVYLCASSLMRGEDTDTQYFGPGTRLTVL.

This chain uses TRBV6-2 or TRBV6-3 with TRBJ2-1, with D tentatively TRBD1 (5 bases). The DNA end lines up better with TRBJ2-7; the J call may be wrong. The CDR3 totals 15 residues. Germline CDR1 is MNHEY and CDR2 is SVGEGT. CDR3 sequence reads: CASTDRSGRYNEQYF. As DNA, the CDR3 is TGTGCCAGCACTGACCGGTCAGGGCGATACAATGAGCAGTACTTC.

The chain carries TRBV5-1 and TRBJ1-1; 9 bases align to TRBD1. V gave up 7 bases and J gave up 4 bases; unmatched junction bases: 11. Germline V gene data show CDR1 as SGHRS and CDR2 as YFSETQ. This CDR3 region has 15 residues. This chain's CDR3 is CASGSIGTGPTEAFF. The CDR3 coding sequence is TGCGCCAGCGGATCCATTGGGACAGGGCCCACTGAAGCTTTCTTT. The entire variable domain, with the rest obtained from reference TRBV5-1 and TRBJ1-1, is as follows: KAGVTQTPRYLIKTRGQQVTLSCSPISGHRSVSWYQQTPGQGLQFLFEYFSETQRNKGNFPGRFSGRQFSNSRSEMNVSTLELGDSALYLCASGSIGTGPTEAFFGQGTRLTVV.

CDR3 sequence: CASSHWGTGDWDGYTF. CDR3 in DNA: TGCGCCAGCAGCCACTGGGGGACAGGGGATTGGGATGGCTACACCTTC. V is TRBV4-3 and J is TRBJ1-2; 10 nucleotides align to TRBD1. CDR1 and CDR2 (germline): LGHNA, YSLEER. V trimming: 3 bases; J trimming: 6 bases; junction bases outside the gene matches: 10. The CDR3 sequence is 16 residues long.

The chain combines TRBV21-1 with TRBJ2-5. TRBV21-1 is tagged as a pseudogene. The CDR3 sequence is 11 residues long. CDR3 in amino acids: CASSKKETQYF. DNA for the CDR3: TGTGCCAGCAGCAAAAAAGAGACCCAGTACTTC.